The subject of this entry is one T cell receptor (beta chain). This sample was included in a study of blood T cell repertoires in COVID-19. Study at large: Samples came from the United States, Italy and Spain, spanning acute and convalescent COVID-19. From T cells, B-cell-depleted T cells, or PBMCs came the material, which was cDNA or gDNA.

CDR1 is SGHTA, CDR2 FQGNSA, per germline. CDR3 length: 12 residues. V shed 4 bases and J shed 4 bases, with 7 bases lying between them. As handled by the study authors: Amplification from reference gene primers served as the basis for estimated nucleated cell counts. Only in-frame clones appear in the TCRdb table, and some are missing; sequencing was by immunoSEQ multiplex PCR. V and J calls and clone size follow that table, whereas D and trimming were derived from the DNA. The profile covers 220,000 or so clones, with around 84% appearing a single time and just under 20% taken by the ten largest. Sequencing was carried out using peripheral blood. This receptor was identified in a man aged 25 to 45 with active or convalescent COVID-19. The chain links TRBV7-2 to TRBJ1-1; D may be TRBD1 (5 bases). The CDR3 spells CASSSDSTEAFF. In DNA form, the CDR3 reads TGTGCCAGCAGCTCAGACAGCACTGAAGCTTTCTTT.